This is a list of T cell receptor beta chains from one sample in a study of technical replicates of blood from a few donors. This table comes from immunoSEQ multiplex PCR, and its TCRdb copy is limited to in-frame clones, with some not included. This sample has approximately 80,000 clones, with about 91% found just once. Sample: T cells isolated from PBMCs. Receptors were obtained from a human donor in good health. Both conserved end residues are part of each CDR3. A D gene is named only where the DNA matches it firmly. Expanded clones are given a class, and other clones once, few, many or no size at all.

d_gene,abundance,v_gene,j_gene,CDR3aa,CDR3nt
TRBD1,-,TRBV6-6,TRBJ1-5,CASSPDRVGNQPQHF,TGTGCCAGCAGCCCCGACAGGGTTGGCAATCAGCCCCAGCATTTT
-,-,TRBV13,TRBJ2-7,CASSLVGTEQYF,TGTGCCAGCAGCTTAGTGGGCACCGAGCAGTACTTC
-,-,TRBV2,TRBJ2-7,CASSDHLISREQYF,TGTGCCAGCAGTGATCACCTTATTTCCAGGGAGCAGTACTTC
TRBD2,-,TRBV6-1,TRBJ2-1,CASSEVRRLAGVNEQFF,TGTGCCAGCAGTGAAGTCAGAAGGCTAGCGGGAGTCAATGAGCAGTTCTTC
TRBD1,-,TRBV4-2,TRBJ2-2,CASSQALFGTGTGGVQDTGELFF,TGTGCCAGCAGCCAGGCCCTTTTCGGCACCGGGACAGGGGGCGTGCAGGACACCGGGGAGCTGTTTTTT
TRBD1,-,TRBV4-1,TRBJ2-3,CASSSTGGTDTQYF,TGCGCCAGCAGTTCGACAGGGGGCACAGATACGCAGTATTTT
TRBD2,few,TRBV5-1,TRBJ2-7,CASNPGLAEYEQYF,TGCGCCAGCAACCCGGGACTAGCGGAGTACGAGCAGTACTTC
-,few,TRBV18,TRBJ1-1,CASSPIGRVEAFF,TGTGCCAGCTCACCGATCGGCAGGGTGGAAGCTTTCTTT
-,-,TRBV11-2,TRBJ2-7,CASSLEAVDSTYEQYF,TGTGCCAGCAGCTTAGAGGCTGTGGACTCCACCTACGAGCAGTACTTC
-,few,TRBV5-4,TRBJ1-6,CASSLDGGPEILHF,TGTGCCAGCAGCTTGGATGGGGGCCCAGAAATCCTCCACTTT
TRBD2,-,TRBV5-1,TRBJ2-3,CASSTRGGSTDTQYF,TGCGCCAGCAGCACACGGGGGGGTAGCACAGATACGCAGTATTTT
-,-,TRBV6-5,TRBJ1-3,CASSYADNSGNTIYF,TGTGCCAGCAGTTACGCAGATAACTCTGGAAACACCATATATTTT
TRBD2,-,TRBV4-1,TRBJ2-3,CASSPGLAGVSIDTQYF,TGCGCCAGCAGCCCCGGACTAGCGGGAGTTTCAATAGATACGCAGTATTTT
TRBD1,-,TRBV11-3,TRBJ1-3,CASSFTGTGGNTIYF,TGTGCCAGCAGCTTTACCGGGACAGGGGGCAACACCATATATTTT
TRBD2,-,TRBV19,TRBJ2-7,CASSITLAGDYEQYF,TGTGCCAGTAGTATCACACTAGCGGGAGACTACGAGCAGTACTTC
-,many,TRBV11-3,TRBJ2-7,CASSSSSTYEQYF,TGTGCCAGCAGCTCCTCGAGTACCTACGAGCAGTACTTC
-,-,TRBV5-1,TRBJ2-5,CANPISERETQYF,TGCGCCAACCCCATTAGTGAGCGAGAGACCCAGTACTTC
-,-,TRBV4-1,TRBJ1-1,CAAVDGQGGAEAFF,TGCGCCGCGGTCGATGGCCAAGGGGGTGCTGAAGCTTTCTTT
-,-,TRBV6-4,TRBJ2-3,CASSERDGSSTDTQYF,TGTGCCAGCAGTGAGAGGGATGGGTCGAGCACAGATACGCAGTATTTT
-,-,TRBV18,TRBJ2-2,CASSLGRYTGELFF,TGTGCCAGCTCCCTGGGCAGGTACACCGGGGAGCTGTTTTTT
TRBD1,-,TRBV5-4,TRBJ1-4,CASSSRYRDRNEKLFF,TGTGCCAGCAGCTCCCGCTATCGGGACAGGAATGAAAAACTGTTTTTT
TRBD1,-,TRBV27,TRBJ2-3,CASSLGFGDRYTDTQYF,TGTGCCAGCAGTTTGGGGTTTGGGGACAGATACACAGATACGCAGTATTTT
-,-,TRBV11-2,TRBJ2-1,CASSLQTRSGNEQFF,TGTGCCAGCAGCTTACAGACTAGGTCGGGCAATGAGCAGTTCTTC
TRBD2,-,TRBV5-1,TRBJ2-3,CASMSSSGIRGDTQYF,TGCGCCAGCATGTCGTCTAGCGGGATTAGGGGCGATACGCAGTATTTT
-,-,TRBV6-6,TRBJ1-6,CASSYGGAGNSPLHF,TGTGCCAGCAGTTACGGGGGGGCTGGTAATTCACCCCTCCACTTT
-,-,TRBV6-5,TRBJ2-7,CASSYSNRRWDEQYF,TGTGCCAGCAGTTACTCGAACAGAAGATGGGACGAGCAGTACTTC
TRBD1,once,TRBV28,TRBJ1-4,CASRAGQGHEKLFF,TGTGCCAGCAGGGCGGGACAGGGACATGAAAAACTGTTTTTT
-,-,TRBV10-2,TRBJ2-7,CASSEVQFYEQYF,TGCGCCAGCAGTGAGGTACAGTTCTACGAGCAGTACTTC
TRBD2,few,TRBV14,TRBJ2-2,CASRRTSGNTGELFF,TGTGCCAGCAGGCGGACTAGCGGGAACACCGGGGAGCTGTTTTTT
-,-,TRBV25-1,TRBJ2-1,CASSAGGLYNEQFF,TGTGCCAGCAGTGCCGGGGGTCTCTACAATGAGCAGTTCTTC
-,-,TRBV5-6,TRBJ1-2,CASSLSGRGYDGYTF,TGTGCCAGCAGCTTGAGTGGCCGGGGATACGATGGCTACACCTTC
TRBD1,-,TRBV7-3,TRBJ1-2,CASSPDRDASGYTF,TGTGCCAGCAGCCCGGACAGGGATGCGAGTGGCTACACCTTC
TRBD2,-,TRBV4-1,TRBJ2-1,CASSHGTSGNTRSNEQFF,TGCGCCAGCAGCCACGGGACTAGCGGGAACACCAGGAGTAATGAGCAGTTCTTC
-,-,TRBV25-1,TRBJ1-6,CASSAQGGSPLHF,TGTGCCAGCAGTGCACAAGGGGGTTCACCCCTCCACTTT
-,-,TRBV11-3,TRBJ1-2,CASSFSDRTNYGYTF,TGTGCCAGCAGCTTTAGCGACAGGACTAACTATGGCTACACCTTC
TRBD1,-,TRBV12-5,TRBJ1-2,CASGLGQGQNVKDYGYTF,TGTGCTAGTGGTTTGGGACAGGGTCAAAATGTCAAGGACTATGGCTACACCTTC
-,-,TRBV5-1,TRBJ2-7,CASRSLSSPYEQYF,TGCGCCAGCAGGTCACTATCGTCCCCCTACGAGCAGTACTTC
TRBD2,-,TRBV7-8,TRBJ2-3,CASSRSGMAAADTQYF,TGTGCCAGCAGCCGAAGCGGGATGGCCGCCGCGGATACGCAGTATTTT
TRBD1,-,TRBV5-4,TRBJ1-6,CASSSDRSNSPLHF,TGTGCCAGCAGTTCGGACAGGTCCAATTCACCCCTCCACTTT
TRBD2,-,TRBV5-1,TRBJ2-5,CASGPSGGPQETQYF,TGCGCCAGCGGGCCTAGCGGGGGGCCTCAAGAGACCCAGTACTTC
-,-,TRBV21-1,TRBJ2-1,CASSKAGTSGPFYNEQFF,TGTGCCAGCAGCAAAGCCGGGACTAGCGGACCCTTTTACAATGAGCAGTTCTTC
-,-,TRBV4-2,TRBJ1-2,CASSHWGDGYTF,TGTGCCAGCAGCCATTGGGGGGACGGCTACACCTTC
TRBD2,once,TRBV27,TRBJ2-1,CASSLYNGGRHNEQFF,TGTGCCAGCAGTTTATATAATGGCGGGAGACACAATGAGCAGTTCTTC
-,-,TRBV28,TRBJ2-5,CASSSTTQETQYF,TGTGCCAGCAGTTCGACTACCCAAGAGACCCAGTACTTC
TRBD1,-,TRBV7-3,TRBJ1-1,CASSLRQGTGVDTEAFF,TGTGCCAGCAGCTTAAGACAGGGGACAGGGGTAGACACTGAAGCTTTCTTT
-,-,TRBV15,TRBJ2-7,CATSRGPSGEQYF,TGTGCCACCAGCAGAGGCCCCTCGGGGGAGCAGTACTTC
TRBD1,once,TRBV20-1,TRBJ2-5,CSARQGETQYF,TGCAGTGCTCGACAGGGGGAGACCCAGTACTTC
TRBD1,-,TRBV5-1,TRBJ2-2,CASSLAEGAFTGELFF,TGCGCCAGCAGCTTGGCCGAGGGGGCGTTCACCGGGGAGCTGTTTTTT
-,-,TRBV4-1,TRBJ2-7,CASSLAGTTYEQYF,TGCGCCAGCAGCCTAGCCGGGACAACCTACGAGCAGTACTTC
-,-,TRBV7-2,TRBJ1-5,CASSLGGGRAIQPQHF,TGTGCCAGCAGCCTGGGGGGGGGAAGGGCTATTCAGCCCCAGCATTTT
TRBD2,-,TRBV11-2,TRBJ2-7,CASRSFTTSGAITIEQYF,TGTGCCAGTCGGTCCTTTACGACTAGCGGGGCCATTACGATTGAGCAGTACTTC
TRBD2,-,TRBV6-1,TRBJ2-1,CASNEGGTHEQFF,TGTGCCAGCAATGAGGGAGGGACCCATGAGCAGTTCTTC
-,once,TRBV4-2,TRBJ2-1,CASSQDPTLGHEQFF,TGTGCCAGCAGCCAAGATCCCACCTTGGGCCATGAGCAGTTCTTC
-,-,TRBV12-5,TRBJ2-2,CASGRANRVYTGELFF,TGTGCTAGTGGCAGAGCAAACAGGGTGTACACCGGGGAGCTGTTTTTT
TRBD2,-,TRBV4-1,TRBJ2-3,CASSQVPGASGSTPFADTQYF,TGCGCCAGCAGCCAAGTTCCCGGGGCTAGCGGATCCACTCCTTTCGCAGATACGCAGTATTTT